Described below is a single T cell receptor (beta chain) sequence and its context. What it binds is not known. This specimen comes from a study of CD8 T cells in Susac syndrome. Study conclusions and caveats: The number of individuals included in the study's TCR sequencing and HLA analysis was acknowledged as relatively small.

Random hexamers primed reverse transcription of 0.5 to 1 ug RNA. Amplification of TCR beta CDR3 was carried out by immunoSEQ multiplex PCR, which covered 54 Vbeta and 13 Jbeta segments. Using its own MiXCR run on the immunoSEQ multiplex PCR reads, TCRdb lists one record per CDR3 protein. The table has approximately 110,000 distinct CDR3 sequences, 93% seen once. The sequence was collected from a human donor with multiple sclerosis. The sample comprised CD8+ T cells from PBMCs.

CDR3 nucleotides: TGCAGTGCTTCGGAACGACAGGGGAAGACCCAGTACTTC. The encoded protein is CSASERQGKTQYF. The gene calls are TRBV20-1 and TRBJ2-5; 8 bases are a match to TRBD1. This CDR3 has 13 residues. Germline lookup yields CDR1 DFQATT and CDR2 SNEGSKA (reference sequence). Trimming cost V 5 bases and J 6 bases; bases outside gene matches: 8.